The clone carrying this TCR beta chain was counted only a few times. No antigen is known for it. This specimen belongs to a study of human T cells and chemical hapten exposure. General study points: The study found that DPC sensitization did not change TCRs above 1 in 1000 frequency.

The library labeled individual cDNA molecules by adding unique molecular identifiers to them. Study processing details: Sample-level TCR yields exhibited a median of 95,638, with a range of roughly 20,000 to 700,000. TCRdb called the RACE reads again in MiXCR, with one record for every CDR3 protein. TCRdb, rather than the study authors, made the V and J calls. The sample contains approximately 97,000 distinct CDR3 sequences, roughly 8% of which appear only once. The time point denotes: healthy volunteer bleed at 2 weeks. Total RNA was isolated from unfractionated whole blood. Germline V gene lookup returns CDR1 DFQATT and CDR2 SNEGSKA (reference sequence). The CDR3 consists of 15 residues. Trimming took 4 bases from V and 4 from J; bases not matched to a gene: 11.

Sequenced: whole blood. The TCR originated in a female donor in good health. Some clones in this sample may be carry-over from other donors' samples. This chain connects TRBV20-1 to TRBJ2-3; 7 nucleotides agree with TRBD2. The CDR3 DNA reads TGCAGTGCTACCCTTCGCAGGGAGGGAGCAGATACGCAGTATTTT. This translates into CSATLRREGADTQYF.